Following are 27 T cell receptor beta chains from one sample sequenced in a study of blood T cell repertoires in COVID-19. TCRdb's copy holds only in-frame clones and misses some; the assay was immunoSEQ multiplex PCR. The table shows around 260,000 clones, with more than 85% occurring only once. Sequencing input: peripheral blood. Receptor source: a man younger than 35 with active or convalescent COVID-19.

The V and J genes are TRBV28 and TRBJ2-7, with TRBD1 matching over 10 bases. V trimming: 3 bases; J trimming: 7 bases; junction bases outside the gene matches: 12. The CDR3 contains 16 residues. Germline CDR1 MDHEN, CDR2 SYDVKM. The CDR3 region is CASSFSGTGVEGEQYF. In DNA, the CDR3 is TGTGCCAGCAGTTTTTCAGGGACAGGGGTGGAGGGAGAGCAGTACTTC.

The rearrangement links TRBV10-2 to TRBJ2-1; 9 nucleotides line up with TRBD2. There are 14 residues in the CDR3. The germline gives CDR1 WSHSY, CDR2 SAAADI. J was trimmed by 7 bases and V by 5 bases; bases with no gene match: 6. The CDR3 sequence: CASSRRGGGNEQFF. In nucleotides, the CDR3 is TGCGCCAGCAGTAGGCGGGGGGGCGGAAATGAGCAGTTCTTC.

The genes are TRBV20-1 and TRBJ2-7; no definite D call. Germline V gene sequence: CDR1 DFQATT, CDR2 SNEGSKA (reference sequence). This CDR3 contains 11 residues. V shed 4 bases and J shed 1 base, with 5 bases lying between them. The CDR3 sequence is CSAIGSYEQYF. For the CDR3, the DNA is TGCAGTGCTATCGGTTCCTACGAGCAGTACTTC.

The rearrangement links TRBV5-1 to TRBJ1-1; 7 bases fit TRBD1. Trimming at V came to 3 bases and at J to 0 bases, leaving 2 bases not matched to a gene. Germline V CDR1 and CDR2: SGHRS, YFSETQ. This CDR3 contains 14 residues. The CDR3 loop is CASSWRGLNTEAFF. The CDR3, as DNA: TGCGCCAGCAGCTGGAGGGGGCTGAACACTGAAGCTTTCTTT.

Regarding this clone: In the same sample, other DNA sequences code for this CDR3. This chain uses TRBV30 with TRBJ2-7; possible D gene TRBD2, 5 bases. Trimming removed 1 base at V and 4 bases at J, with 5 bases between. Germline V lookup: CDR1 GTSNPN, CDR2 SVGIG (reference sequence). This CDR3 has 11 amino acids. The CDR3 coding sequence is TGTGCCTGGAGTGCGGGGTACGAGCAGTACTTC. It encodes CAWSAGYEQYF.

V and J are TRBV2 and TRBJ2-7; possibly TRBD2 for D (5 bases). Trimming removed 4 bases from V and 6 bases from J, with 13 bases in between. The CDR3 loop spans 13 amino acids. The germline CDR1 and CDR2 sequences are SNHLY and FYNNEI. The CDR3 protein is CASSVFEGSEQYF. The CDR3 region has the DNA TGTGCCAGCAGTGTCTTCGAGGGTTCCGAGCAGTACTTC.

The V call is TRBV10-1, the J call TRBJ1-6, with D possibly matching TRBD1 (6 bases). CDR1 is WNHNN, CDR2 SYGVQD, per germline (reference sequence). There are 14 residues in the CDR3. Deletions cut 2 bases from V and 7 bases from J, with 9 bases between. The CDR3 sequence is CASSETGRNSPLHF. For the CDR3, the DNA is TGCGCCAGCAGTGAGACAGGGCGGAATTCACCCCTCCACTTT.

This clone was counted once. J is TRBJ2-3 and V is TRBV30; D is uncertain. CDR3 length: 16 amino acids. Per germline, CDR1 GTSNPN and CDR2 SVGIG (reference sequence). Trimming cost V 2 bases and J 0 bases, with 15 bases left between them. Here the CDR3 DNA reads TGTGCCTGGAGTCATCAAACTCTCACTAGCACAGATACGCAGTATTTT. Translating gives CAWSHQTLTSTDTQYF.

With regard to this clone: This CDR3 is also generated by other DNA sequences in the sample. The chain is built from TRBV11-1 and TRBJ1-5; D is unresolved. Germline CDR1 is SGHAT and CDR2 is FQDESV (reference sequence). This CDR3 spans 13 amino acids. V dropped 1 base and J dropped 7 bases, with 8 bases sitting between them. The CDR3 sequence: CASSLESGQPQHF. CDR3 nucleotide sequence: TGTGCCAGCAGCTTAGAGTCGGGACAGCCCCAGCATTTT.

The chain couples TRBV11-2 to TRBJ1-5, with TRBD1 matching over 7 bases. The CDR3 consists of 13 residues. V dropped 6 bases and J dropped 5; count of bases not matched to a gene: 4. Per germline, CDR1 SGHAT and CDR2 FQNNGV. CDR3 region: CASRRGGDQPQHF. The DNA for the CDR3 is TGTGCCAGCAGGAGAGGGGGCGATCAGCCCCAGCATTTT.

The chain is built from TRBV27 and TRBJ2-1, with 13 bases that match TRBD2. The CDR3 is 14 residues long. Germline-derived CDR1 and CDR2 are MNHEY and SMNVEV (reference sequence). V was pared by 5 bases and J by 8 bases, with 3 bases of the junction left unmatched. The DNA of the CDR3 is TGTGCCAGCAGTCCAGGACTAGCGGGGGATGAGCAGTTCTTC. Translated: CASSPGLAGDEQFF.

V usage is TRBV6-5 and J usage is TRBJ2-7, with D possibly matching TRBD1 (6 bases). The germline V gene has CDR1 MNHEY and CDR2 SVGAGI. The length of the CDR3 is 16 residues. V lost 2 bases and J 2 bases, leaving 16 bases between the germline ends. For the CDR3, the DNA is TGTGCCAGCAGTTACCTTGGGACAACTACTACCTACGAGCAGTACTTC. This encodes CASSYLGTTTTYEQYF.

The CDR3 nucleotides are TGTGCCAGCAGTTTTGAAGGGAGCTATGGCTACACCTTC. This codes for CASSFEGSYGYTF. This rearrangement joins TRBV12-3 or TRBV12-4 to TRBJ1-2; D not certain. Deletions cut 3 bases from V and 4 bases from J, with 9 bases between. This CDR3 comprises 13 residues.

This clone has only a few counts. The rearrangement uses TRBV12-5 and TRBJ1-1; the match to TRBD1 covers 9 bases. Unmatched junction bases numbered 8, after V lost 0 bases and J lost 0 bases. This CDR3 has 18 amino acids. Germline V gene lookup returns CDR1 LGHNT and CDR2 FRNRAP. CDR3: CASGLVLGQGLMNTEAFF. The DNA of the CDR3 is TGTGCTAGTGGTTTGGTACTGGGACAGGGCCTCATGAACACTGAAGCTTTCTTT. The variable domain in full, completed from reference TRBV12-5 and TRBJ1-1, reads DARVTQTPRHKVTEMGQEVTMRCQPILGHNTVFWYRQTMMQGLELLAYFRNRAPLDDSGMPKDRFSAEMPDATLATLKIQPSEPRDSAVYFCASGLVLGQGLMNTEAFFGQGTRLTVV.

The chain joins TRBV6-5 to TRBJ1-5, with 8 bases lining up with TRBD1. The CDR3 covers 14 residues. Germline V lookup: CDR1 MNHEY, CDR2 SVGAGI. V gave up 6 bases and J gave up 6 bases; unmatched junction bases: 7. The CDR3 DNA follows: TGTGCCAGCAGCGATGGACAGGGCACTCAGCCCCAGCATTTT. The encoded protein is CASSDGQGTQPQHF.

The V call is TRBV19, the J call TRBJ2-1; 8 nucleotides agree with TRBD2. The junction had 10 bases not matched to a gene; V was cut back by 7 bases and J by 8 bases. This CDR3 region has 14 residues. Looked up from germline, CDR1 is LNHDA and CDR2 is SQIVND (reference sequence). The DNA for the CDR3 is TGTGCCAGTACTCCGGGACTAGGGAACGATGAGCAGTTCTTC. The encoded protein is CASTPGLGNDEQFF.

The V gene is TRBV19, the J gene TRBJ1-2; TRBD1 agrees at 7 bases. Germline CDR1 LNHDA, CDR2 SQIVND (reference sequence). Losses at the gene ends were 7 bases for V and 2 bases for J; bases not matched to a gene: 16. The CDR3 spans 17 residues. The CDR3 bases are TGTGCCAGTAAAAACTCCGGGACAGTCGCATTCAACTATGGCTACACCTTC. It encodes CASKNSGTVAFNYGYTF.

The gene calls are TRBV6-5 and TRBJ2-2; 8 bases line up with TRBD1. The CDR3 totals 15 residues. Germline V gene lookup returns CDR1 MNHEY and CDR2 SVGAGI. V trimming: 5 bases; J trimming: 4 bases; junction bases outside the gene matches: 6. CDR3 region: CASSLGQGGTGELFF. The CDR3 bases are TGTGCCAGCAGTCTAGGACAGGGAGGCACCGGGGAGCTGTTTTTT.

CDR3 nucleotide sequence: TGTGCCAGTAGTTCGGGATCGGCTACGGGGGGTTACGAGCAGTACTTC. Amino acid sequence: CASSSGSATGGYEQYF. V is TRBV19 and J is TRBJ2-7, with 7 nucleotides matching TRBD2. J lost 4 bases, V lost 5 bases, and 14 bases had no gene match. Looked up from germline, CDR1 is LNHDA and CDR2 is SQIVND (reference sequence). There are 16 residues in the CDR3.

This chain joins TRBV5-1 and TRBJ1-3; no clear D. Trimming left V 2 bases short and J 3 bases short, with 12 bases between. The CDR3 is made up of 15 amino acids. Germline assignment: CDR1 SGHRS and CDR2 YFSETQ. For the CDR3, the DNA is TGCGCCAGCAGCTTTAGCTTGGAGCTTGGAAACACCATATATTTT. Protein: CASSFSLELGNTIYF. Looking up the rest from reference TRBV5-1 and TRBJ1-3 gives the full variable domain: KAGVTQTPRYLIKTRGQQVTLSCSPISGHRSVSWYQQTPGQGLQFLFEYFSETQRNKGNFPGRFSGRQFSNSRSEMNVSTLELGDSALYLCASSFSLELGNTIYFGEGSWLTVV.

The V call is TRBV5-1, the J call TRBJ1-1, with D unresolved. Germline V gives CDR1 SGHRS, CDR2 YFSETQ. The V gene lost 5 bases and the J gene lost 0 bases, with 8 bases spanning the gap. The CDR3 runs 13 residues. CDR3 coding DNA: TGCGCCAGCAGGCCGGGAGTGAACACTGAAGCTTTCTTT. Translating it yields CASRPGVNTEAFF. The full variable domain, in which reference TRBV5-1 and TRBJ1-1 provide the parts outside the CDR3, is KAGVTQTPRYLIKTRGQQVTLSCSPISGHRSVSWYQQTPGQGLQFLFEYFSETQRNKGNFPGRFSGRQFSNSRSEMNVSTLELGDSALYLCASRPGVNTEAFFGQGTRLTVV.

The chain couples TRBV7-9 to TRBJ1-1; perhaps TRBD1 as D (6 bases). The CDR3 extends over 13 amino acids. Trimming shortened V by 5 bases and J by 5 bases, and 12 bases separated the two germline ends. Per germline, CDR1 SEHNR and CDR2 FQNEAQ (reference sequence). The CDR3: CASSRNRETEAFF. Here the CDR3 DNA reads TGTGCCAGCAGCCGGAACAGGGAAACTGAAGCTTTCTTT.

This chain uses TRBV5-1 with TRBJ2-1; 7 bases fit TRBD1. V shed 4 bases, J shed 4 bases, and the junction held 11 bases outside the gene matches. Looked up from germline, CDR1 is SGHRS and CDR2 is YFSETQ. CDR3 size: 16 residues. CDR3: CASSLPTGTEYNEQFF. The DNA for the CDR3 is TGCGCCAGCAGCCTTCCCACCGGGACAGAATACAATGAGCAGTTCTTC.

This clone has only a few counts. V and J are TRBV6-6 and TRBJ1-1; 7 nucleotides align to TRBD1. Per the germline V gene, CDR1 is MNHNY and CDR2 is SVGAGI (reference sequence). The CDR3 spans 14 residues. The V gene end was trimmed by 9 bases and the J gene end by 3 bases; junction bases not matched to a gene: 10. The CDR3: CASTYRGEDTEAFF. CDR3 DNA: TGTGCCAGTACCTACAGGGGTGAGGACACTGAAGCTTTCTTT.

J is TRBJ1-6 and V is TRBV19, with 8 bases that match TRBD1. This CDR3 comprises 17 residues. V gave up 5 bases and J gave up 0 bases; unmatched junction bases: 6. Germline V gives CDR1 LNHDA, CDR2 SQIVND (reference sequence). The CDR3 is CASSSGTGTSYNSPLHF. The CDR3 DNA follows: TGTGCCAGTAGTTCGGGGACAGGTACCTCCTATAATTCACCCCTCCACTTT.

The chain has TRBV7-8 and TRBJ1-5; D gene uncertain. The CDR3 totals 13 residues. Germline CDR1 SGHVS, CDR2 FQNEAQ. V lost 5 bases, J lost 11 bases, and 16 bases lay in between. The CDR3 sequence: CASSPGPAGAQHF. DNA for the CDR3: TGTGCCAGCAGCCCCGGGCCTGCCGGGGCCCAGCATTTT.

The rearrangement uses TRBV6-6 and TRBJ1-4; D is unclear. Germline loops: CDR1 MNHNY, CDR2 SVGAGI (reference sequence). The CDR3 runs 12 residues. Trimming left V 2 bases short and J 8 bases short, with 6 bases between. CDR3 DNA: TGTGCCAGCAGTTACAGCGACGAAAAACTGTTTTTT. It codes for CASSYSDEKLFF.